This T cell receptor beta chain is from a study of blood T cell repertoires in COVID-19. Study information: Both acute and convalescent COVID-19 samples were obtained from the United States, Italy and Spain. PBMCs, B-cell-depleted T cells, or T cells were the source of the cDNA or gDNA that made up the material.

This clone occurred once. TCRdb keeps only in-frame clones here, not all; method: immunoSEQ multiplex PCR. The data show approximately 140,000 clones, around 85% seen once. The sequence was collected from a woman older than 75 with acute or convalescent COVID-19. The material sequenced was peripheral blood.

The CDR3 nucleotides read TGTGCCAGCAGCCCGGGACAGGGTGAACCCGGGGAGCTGTTTTTT. Amino acid sequence: CASSPGQGEPGELFF. The chain combines TRBV5-8 with TRBJ2-2; 9 positions agree with TRBD1. With 4 bases clipped from V and 6 bases from J, the junction kept 7 bases outside the gene matches. This CDR3 spans 15 amino acids. Germline assignment: CDR1 SGHTS and CDR2 YDEGEE.